This is a list of T cell receptor beta chains from one sample in a study of lymphopenia after photon versus proton radiotherapy. Method: immunoSEQ multiplex PCR; TCRdb's copy keeps in-frame clones and lacks some. The sample carries around 29,000 clones, about 87% recorded once. Sample: peripheral blood, taken from a patient treated with proton-based radiotherapy. The source of these receptors is a woman between 70 and 85 years old with pancreatic cancer. The CDR3 runs from the conserved cysteine through the conserved F or W. D genes are given only for firm matches. Clone sizes are given selectively: once, few, many, or a class where the clone is expanded.

TRBJ1-2 | . | . | TRBV11-1 | CASSSGVGYTF | TGTGCCAGCAGCTCAGGGGTCGGCTACACCTTC
TRBJ2-7 | TRBD2 | . | TRBV28 | CASSAPISGSHEQYF | TGTGCCAGCAGTGCCCCGATTAGCGGGAGTCACGAGCAGTACTTC
TRBJ2-5 | TRBD2 | . | TRBV28 | CASSMQTSGREETQYF | TGTGCCAGCAGTATGCAGACTAGCGGGAGGGAAGAGACCCAGTACTTC
TRBJ2-7 | TRBD2 | . | TRBV7-9 | CASATLAASYEQYF | TGTGCCAGCGCCACACTAGCGGCCTCCTACGAGCAGTACTTC
TRBJ2-4 | TRBD1 | . | TRBV28 | CASSSPGQGARWYF | TGTGCCAGCAGTTCACCGGGACAGGGGGCGAGATGGTACTTC
TRBJ2-5 | TRBD2 | few | TRBV28 | CASGTSGRGETQYF | TGTGCCAGTGGGACTAGCGGGAGAGGGGAGACCCAGTACTTC
TRBJ2-2 | TRBD2 | once | TRBV12-5 | CASTTGGNTNTGELFF | TGTGCTAGTACCACCGGGGGGAATACGAACACCGGGGAGCTGTTTTTT
TRBJ2-7 | . | . | TRBV7-9 | CASSLQQVSSYEQYF | TGTGCCAGCAGCTTACAACAGGTTAGCTCCTACGAGCAGTACTTC
TRBJ1-4 | . | . | TRBV19 | CASSIAITTRNEKLFF | TGTGCCAGTAGTATAGCGATCACAACCAGAAATGAAAAACTGTTTTTT
TRBJ1-4 | . | . | TRBV7-6 | CASSSVSGLEKLFF | TGTGCCAGCAGCTCGGTGTCAGGGTTGGAAAAACTGTTTTTT
TRBJ2-1 | TRBD1 | . | TRBV28 | CASSLPQGAYNEQFF | TGTGCCAGCAGTTTACCCCAGGGGGCCTACAATGAGCAGTTCTTC
TRBJ2-1 | TRBD1 | . | TRBV19 | CASSIDRGHYNEQFF | TGTGCCAGTAGTATAGACAGGGGGCACTACAATGAGCAGTTCTTC
TRBJ1-2 | TRBD1 | . | TRBV5-6 | CASSPETGINYGYTF | TGTGCCAGCAGCCCCGAGACAGGGATAAACTATGGCTACACCTTC
TRBJ1-6 | . | once | TRBV7-9 | CASSLDWPPRDSPLHF | TGTGCCAGCAGCTTAGATTGGCCTCCCAGGGATTCACCCCTCCACTTT
TRBJ1-2 | TRBD1 | . | TRBV28 | CASLTGQGLLYGYTF | TGTGCCAGCCTAACGGGACAGGGACTTCTCTATGGCTACACCTTC
TRBJ2-6 | . | . | TRBV30 | CAWRGPQGRDAGANVLTF | TGTGCCTGGAGGGGGCCGCAGGGGCGTGATGCGGGGGCCAACGTCCTGACTTTC
TRBJ2-1 | TRBD1 | . | TRBV2 | CAITPTGGSYNEQFF | TGTGCCATCACCCCCACAGGGGGCTCCTACAATGAGCAGTTCTTC
TRBJ1-1 | . | few | TRBV2 | CASGRDGPNTEAFF | TGTGCCAGCGGCAGAGACGGACCGAACACTGAAGCTTTCTTT
TRBJ2-1 | TRBD2 | once | TRBV7-3 | CASSRSGTSIEQFF | TGTGCCAGCAGCCGTTCCGGGACTAGCATTGAGCAGTTCTTC
TRBJ2-5 | TRBD1 | . | TRBV9 | CASSERTGQGETQYF | TGTGCCAGCAGCGAAAGGACAGGGCAAGGGGAGACCCAGTACTTC
TRBJ1-1 | . | . | TRBV9 | CASSVGGIMNTEAFF | TGTGCCAGCAGCGTAGGGGGGATTATGAACACTGAAGCTTTCTTT
TRBJ2-1 | . | . | TRBV7-9 | CASSLMGNEQFF | TGTGCCAGCAGCTTAATGGGGAATGAGCAGTTCTTC
TRBJ1-1 | . | . | TRBV27 | CASSLPGNTEAFF | TGTGCCAGCAGTTTACCGGGGAACACTGAAGCTTTCTTT
TRBJ2-4 | . | . | TRBV6-1 | CASSEDPGLGKNIQYF | TGTGCCAGCAGTGAAGACCCGGGACTCGGGAAAAACATTCAGTACTTC
TRBJ2-7 | TRBD2 | . | TRBV2 | CASRGGQSGSGVYEQYF | TGTGCCAGCAGAGGGGGGCAGAGCGGGAGTGGTGTCTACGAGCAGTACTTC
TRBJ1-1 | . | . | TRBV19 | CASSYGRMSTEAFF | TGTGCCAGTAGTTACGGACGGATGAGCACTGAAGCTTTCTTT
TRBJ2-7 | TRBD1 | . | TRBV29-1 | CSVGMAGGFYEQYF | TGCAGCGTTGGAATGGCAGGGGGATTCTACGAGCAGTACTTC
TRBJ2-2 | . | once | TRBV6-5 | CASSHGTGRTGELFF | TGTGCCAGCAGTCACGGGACTGGGAGGACCGGGGAGCTGTTTTTT
TRBJ2-7 | . | once | TRBV7-3 | CASSSGYGEQYF | TGTGCCAGCAGCTCAGGGTATGGCGAGCAGTACTTC
TRBJ2-7 | . | . | TRBV28 | CASSPLGATYEQYF | TGTGCCAGCAGTCCGCTGGGTGCCACCTACGAGCAGTACTTC
TRBJ2-7 | TRBD2 | . | TRBV4-1 | CASSQVGTSGSPYEQYF | TGCGCCAGCAGCCAAGTAGGGACTAGCGGGAGTCCCTACGAGCAGTACTTC
TRBJ2-7 | . | . | TRBV28 | CASKMTGIRGSSYEQYF | TGTGCCAGCAAAATGACGGGGATAAGGGGGAGCTCCTACGAGCAGTACTTC
TRBJ2-2 | TRBD1 | . | TRBV6-1 | CASSGRQGALNTGELFF | TGTGCCAGCAGTGGCCGACAGGGGGCCTTGAACACCGGGGAGCTGTTTTTT
TRBJ1-2 | . | once | TRBV19 | CASAHYGYTF | TGTGCCAGTGCCCACTATGGCTACACCTTC
TRBJ1-1 | . | . | TRBV29-1 | CSVDPGGNTEAFF | TGCAGCGTTGACCCCGGGGGAAACACTGAAGCTTTCTTT
TRBJ1-5 | . | . | TRBV28 | CASSLNGGQPQHF | TGTGCCAGCAGTTTAAATGGCGGACAGCCCCAGCATTTT
TRBJ2-2 | . | . | TRBV7-9 | CASRTSVQTRGELFF | TGTGCCAGCAGAACCTCCGTCCAAACCCGCGGGGAGCTGTTTTTT